This is a list of T cell receptor beta chains from one sample in a study of OX40 agonist ivuxolimab in advanced cancers. Clones were sequenced by immunoSEQ multiplex PCR, and TCRdb holds only the in-frame ones, with some missing. Of some 57,000 clones in the sample, 70% to 90% were seen once. Here the sequenced sample was CD4+ or CD8+ T cells sorted from blood, taken in a trial of the OX40 agonist ivuxolimab. These receptors were collected from an adult with an advanced solid tumor such as melanoma, head and neck, liver or kidney cancer. Each CDR3 is given with its conserved first and last residue. A D gene is named only where the DNA matches it firmly. Clone size is stated in some rows and not others, as once, few, many or a class when expanded.

>TRBV7-3|TRBD1|once|TRBJ1-3
CASSPGTGTGNTIYF
TGTGCCAGCAGCCCAGGGACAGGGACTGGAAACACCATATATTTT
>TRBV7-9|-|once|TRBJ1-2
CASSLAGILGYTF
TGTGCCAGCAGCTTAGCAGGAATTCTCGGCTACACCTTC
>TRBV28|TRBD1|-|TRBJ1-5
CASSFSGQGENNQPQHF
TGTGCCAGCAGTTTCTCCGGACAGGGGGAAAACAATCAGCCCCAGCATTTT
>TRBV6-1|-|-|TRBJ1-2
CASSEIKGGYTF
TGTGCCAGCAGTGAAATTAAGGGTGGCTACACCTTC
>TRBV6-1|TRBD1|-|TRBJ1-2
CASNPGQFTNYGYTF
TGTGCCAGCAACCCGGGACAGTTCACTAACTATGGCTACACCTTC
>TRBV7-2|TRBD2|-|TRBJ2-2
CASSSIGTTNGATGELFF
TGTGCCAGCAGCTCGATCGGGACTACCAACGGGGCCACCGGGGAGCTGTTTTTT
>TRBV7-2|-|once|TRBJ1-5
CASSRGSGQPQHF
TGTGCCAGCAGCAGGGGGTCGGGTCAGCCCCAGCATTTT
>TRBV7-2|TRBD2|medium-sized|TRBJ2-7
CASSLAAGANEQYF
TGTGCCAGCAGCTTAGCAGCGGGAGCCAACGAGCAGTACTTC
>TRBV7-8|-|few|TRBJ1-3
CASSLVGSSGNTIYF
TGTGCCAGCAGCTTAGTAGGTAGCTCTGGAAACACCATATATTTT
>TRBV29-1|TRBD1|few|TRBJ1-1
CSVGTGLNTEAFF
TGCAGCGTTGGGACAGGACTAAACACTGAAGCTTTCTTT
>TRBV2|-|-|TRBJ2-7
CASTRGSYEQYF
TGTGCCAGCACGCGGGGCTCCTACGAGCAGTACTTC
>TRBV29-1|-|-|TRBJ2-5
CSVRGVQETQYF
TGCAGCGTTAGGGGGGTCCAAGAGACCCAGTACTTC
>TRBV6-5|TRBD1|few|TRBJ1-5
CASGTVGNQPQHF
TGTGCCAGCGGGACAGTGGGAAATCAGCCCCAGCATTTT
>TRBV6-5|-|-|TRBJ1-3
CASSYSSGFGNTIYF
TGTGCCAGCAGTTACTCGTCGGGGTTCGGAAACACCATATATTTT
>TRBV27|-|once|TRBJ1-1
CASSPHRARPLSPEAFF
TGTGCCAGCAGTCCCCACAGGGCCAGGCCTCTTTCCCCTGAAGCTTTCTTT
>TRBV6-5|-|-|TRBJ2-7
CASSVRGGEQYF
TGTGCCAGCAGTGTCCGGGGTGGCGAGCAGTACTTC
>TRBV6-1|TRBD1|few|TRBJ2-7
CASSIQDRAYEQYF
TGTGCCAGCAGTATCCAGGACAGGGCCTACGAGCAGTACTTC
>TRBV5-1|TRBD1|-|TRBJ2-7
CASSLAWDREPYEQYF
TGCGCCAGCAGCCTGGCCTGGGACAGAGAACCCTACGAGCAGTACTTC
>TRBV7-2|-|-|TRBJ2-6
CASSLGGFHSGANVLTF
TGTGCCAGCAGCTTAGGTGGGTTCCACTCTGGGGCCAACGTCCTGACTTTC
>TRBV30|-|-|TRBJ1-3
CAWSVLPFLEAGNTIYF
TGTGCCTGGAGTGTACTTCCCTTCCTTGAAGCTGGAAACACCATATATTTT
>TRBV4-1|-|-|TRBJ2-2
CASSQDQLRGQGATGELFF
TGCGCCAGCAGCCAAGATCAATTGCGGGGGCAGGGAGCCACCGGGGAGCTGTTTTTT
>TRBV7-2|TRBD1|-|TRBJ1-2
CASSSFIRGQADYGYTF
TGTGCCAGCAGTTCATTCATTAGGGGGCAAGCTGACTATGGCTACACCTTC
>TRBV2|-|-|TRBJ2-3
CASSETAMSTDTQYF
TGTGCCAGCAGTGAAACGGCGATGAGCACAGATACGCAGTATTTT
>TRBV19|TRBD1|-|TRBJ2-2
CASSDRGTGELFF
TGTGCCAGTAGCGACAGGGGCACCGGGGAGCTGTTTTTT
>TRBV5-1|-|once|TRBJ1-1
CASSFTPGMSLEAFF
TGCGCCAGCAGCTTCACCCCAGGAATGAGCCTTGAAGCTTTCTTT
>TRBV7-9|-|few|TRBJ1-3
CASSLGGNTIYF
TGTGCCAGCAGCTTAGGTGGAAACACCATATATTTT
>TRBV5-1|TRBD1|-|TRBJ2-1
CASSLLGQGQGEQFF
TGCGCCAGCAGCCTCTTGGGACAGGGGCAGGGTGAGCAGTTCTTC
>TRBV5-1|-|-|TRBJ1-2
CASSLEGSYTF
TGCGCCAGCAGCTTGGAGGGGAGCTACACCTTC
>TRBV5-4|-|-|TRBJ1-2
CASSLRGAERDTF
TGTGCCAGCAGCTTACGGGGAGCAGAGAGGGATACCTTC
>TRBV27|-|-|TRBJ2-3
CASYQDTSNLPDTQYF
TGTGCCAGCTATCAGGACACATCTAACCTCCCAGATACGCAGTATTTT
>TRBV9|-|-|TRBJ2-2
CASSVGPPQGRGTGELFF
TGTGCCAGCAGCGTAGGCCCCCCGCAGGGGCGAGGCACCGGGGAGCTGTTTTTT
>TRBV5-4|TRBD2|-|TRBJ2-3
CASSLTLAGNTDTQYF
TGTGCCAGCAGCCTTACTCTAGCGGGGAACACAGATACGCAGTATTTT
>TRBV5-8|-|-|TRBJ1-3
CASSSLDRSYSGNTIYF
TGTGCCAGCAGCTCTCTAGACAGGAGCTACTCTGGAAACACCATATATTTT
>TRBV7-9|-|-|TRBJ1-5
CASSLGNQPQHF
TGTGCCAGCAGCCTTGGCAATCAGCCCCAGCATTTT
>TRBV7-6|TRBD2|-|TRBJ2-3
CASSLGASGGTDTQYF
TGTGCCAGCAGCTTAGGGGCTAGCGGGGGCACAGATACGCAGTATTTT
>TRBV28|TRBD1|once|TRBJ2-4
CASSSNRDRFYF
TGTGCCAGCAGTTCCAACCGGGACAGGTTCTACTTC
>TRBV7-2|-|few|TRBJ2-1
CASSFQTGISYNEQFF
TGTGCCAGCAGCTTCCAAACGGGAATTTCCTACAATGAGCAGTTCTTC
>TRBV27|TRBD1|-|TRBJ2-1
CASSPRQGAPNEQFF
TGTGCCAGCAGTCCAAGACAGGGGGCCCCCAATGAGCAGTTCTTC
>TRBV19|-|-|TRBJ1-5
CATTQGNQPQHF
TGTGCCACTACCCAGGGGAATCAGCCCCAGCATTTT
>TRBV2|TRBD2|few|TRBJ2-7
CASSPLAIPVEQYF
TGTGCCAGCAGCCCACTAGCGATACCGGTCGAGCAGTACTTC
>TRBV19|TRBD2|-|TRBJ2-5
CASSRGLAGGFQETQYF
TGTGCCAGTAGTAGGGGACTAGCGGGGGGGTTCCAAGAGACCCAGTACTTC
>TRBV2|-|-|TRBJ1-1
CASSALGGRAEAFF
TGTGCCAGCAGCGCCCTTGGAGGAAGGGCTGAAGCTTTCTTT
>TRBV11-1|-|-|TRBJ1-6
CASSNKGDLRSPLHF
TGTGCCAGCAGCAACAAGGGGGACCTGAGATCACCCCTCCACTTT
>TRBV4-3|-|-|TRBJ2-1
CASSQDLGNEQFF
TGCGCCAGCAGCCAAGATCTGGGGAATGAGCAGTTCTTC
>TRBV29-1|TRBD1|-|TRBJ1-2
CSVAGTGPNYGYTF
TGCAGCGTGGCGGGGACAGGCCCTAACTATGGCTACACCTTC
>TRBV9|-|-|TRBJ1-6
CASSVGAQNRVSPLHF
TGTGCCAGCAGCGTAGGGGCCCAAAACAGGGTCTCACCCCTCCACTTT
>TRBV7-2|TRBD2|-|TRBJ2-1
CASSLRGLAGDSEQFF
TGTGCCAGCAGCTTAAGGGGACTAGCGGGAGACAGTGAGCAGTTCTTC
>TRBV28|TRBD2|-|TRBJ2-2
CASSLDIAGGVFTGELFF
TGTGCCAGCAGTTTAGACATAGCGGGAGGTGTATTCACCGGGGAGCTGTTTTTT
>TRBV2|-|-|TRBJ2-1
CASSPRRDNEQFF
TGTGCCAGCAGCCCCCGTCGGGACAATGAGCAGTTCTTC
>TRBV4-1|-|-|TRBJ2-7
CASSLERTATYEQYF
TGCGCCAGCAGTCTAGAGCGGACAGCTACCTACGAGCAGTACTTC
>TRBV28|-|-|TRBJ1-5
CASTSNQPQHF
TGTGCCAGCACCTCCAATCAGCCCCAGCATTTT
>TRBV6-6|-|-|TRBJ1-5
CASSSPEEARNQPQHF
TGTGCCAGCAGTTCGCCCGAGGAGGCCCGGAATCAGCCCCAGCATTTT
>TRBV28|-|few|TRBJ2-5
CASTQAGSQETQYF
TGTGCCAGCACCCAAGCTGGCAGCCAAGAGACCCAGTACTTC
>TRBV6-6|TRBD1|-|TRBJ2-7
CASSQRDRGDEQYF
TGTGCCAGCAGTCAGAGGGACAGGGGCGACGAGCAGTACTTC
>TRBV2|-|-|TRBJ1-1
CASTTGHPSTEAFF
TGTGCCAGCACCACGGGACATCCGAGCACTGAAGCTTTCTTT
>TRBV2|TRBD2|-|TRBJ2-1
CASRIAGLAGGSYNEQFF
TGTGCCAGCCGAATAGCCGGACTAGCGGGAGGCTCCTACAATGAGCAGTTCTTC
>TRBV5-4|TRBD2|-|TRBJ2-1
CASSLLGLAGSYNEQFF
TGTGCCAGCAGCTTGCTAGGACTAGCGGGGTCCTACAATGAGCAGTTCTTC